The 27 T cell receptor beta chains given below trace back to one sample, sequenced in a study of cytomegalovirus exposure and HLA in healthy donors. PCR primers comprised 60 Vbeta and 13 Jbeta primers. Sequencing was performed with immunoSEQ multiplex PCR; in TCRdb, only in-frame clones are kept and a portion is missing. Here the sample spans some 170,000 clones, roughly 80% being singletons. The sequenced sample consisted of PBMCs. These receptors originate from a man in his fifties or sixties in good health and CMV-seropositive.

The chain recombines TRBV2 with TRBJ1-1; perhaps TRBD1 as D (5 bases). This CDR3 comprises 15 residues. Germline V gene lookup returns CDR1 SNHLY and CDR2 FYNNEI. The V and J ends lost 4 bases and 3 bases respectively, with 15 bases between them. CDR3 DNA sequence: TGTGCCAGCAGTGGAGGCGGGGGAATGTACACTGAAGCTTTCTTT. This sequence encodes CASSGGGGMYTEAFF. The full variable domain, its missing parts supplied by reference TRBV2 and TRBJ1-1, is EPEVTQTPSHQVTQMGQEVILRCVPISNHLYFYWYRQILGQKVEFLVSFYNNEISEKSEIFDDQFSVERPDGSNFTLKIRSTKLEDSAMYFCASSGGGGMYTEAFFGQGTRLTVV.

This chain connects TRBV28 to TRBJ1-2; D is unresolved. Germline assignment: CDR1 MDHEN and CDR2 SYDVKM. The CDR3 totals 12 residues. Trimming cost V 6 bases and J 2 bases, with 7 bases left between them. For the CDR3, the DNA is TGTGCCAGCAGGGACTCAAACTATGGCTACACCTTC. It is translated as CASRDSNYGYTF.

This clone was seen more than once but under ten times. The rearrangement joins TRBV28 to TRBJ2-7; the match to TRBD1 covers 7 bases. The V and J ends lost 5 bases and 4 bases, in that order; junction bases with no gene match: 8. Germline V gene lookup returns CDR1 MDHEN and CDR2 SYDVKM. CDR3 size: 14 residues. The CDR3 loop is CASSHGTALYEQYF. The CDR3 DNA reads TGTGCCAGCAGTCACGGGACAGCCTTATACGAGCAGTACTTC.

The J gene is TRBJ2-3, the V gene TRBV7-9; a possible D gene is TRBD2 (7 bases). V was clipped by 4 bases and J by 9 bases, with 14 bases between them. CDR1 and CDR2 (germline): SEHNR, FQNEAQ (reference sequence). This CDR3 region has 13 residues. The CDR3 bases are TGTGCCAGCAGCTCCGGGGGGCCTAGCACGCAGTATTTT. Protein sequence: CASSSGGPSTQYF.

The chain uses TRBV11-3 and TRBJ2-5; TRBD1 is a possible D gene (6 bases). The germline gives CDR1 SGHNT, CDR2 YENEEA. Trimming took 4 bases from V and 6 from J, leaving 12 bases between them. This CDR3 spans 13 amino acids. The CDR3 DNA reads as TGTGCCAGCAGCTCAGGGGAGAGGAAGACCCAGTACTTC. This gives the protein CASSSGERKTQYF.

The J gene is TRBJ2-7, the V gene TRBV11-2; the match to TRBD2 covers 8 bases. This CDR3 has 16 amino acids. CDR1 and CDR2 from the germline V gene are SGHAT and FQNNGV. With 4 bases clipped from V and 4 bases from J, the junction kept 12 bases outside the gene matches. The CDR3 loop is CASSSISSGRVYEQYF. In DNA form, the CDR3 reads TGTGCCAGCAGCTCTATCTCGAGCGGGAGAGTTTACGAGCAGTACTTC.

The V call is TRBV5-6, the J call TRBJ1-1, with D possibly TRBD1 on 6 matching bases. The CDR3 extends over 14 amino acids. V lost 0 bases to trimming and J lost 8 bases, with 14 bases between them. Per germline, CDR1 SGHDT and CDR2 YYEEEE. CDR3 sequence reads: CASSLVFRQVEAFF. The CDR3 coding sequence is TGTGCCAGCAGCTTGGTCTTTCGACAGGTCGAAGCTTTCTTT.

This chain joins TRBV19 and TRBJ2-2; D remains ambiguous. The CDR3 runs to 13 residues. The ends were cut back, 2 bases at V and 4 bases at J, with 5 bases in the middle. Germline-derived CDR1 and CDR2 are LNHDA and SQIVND (reference sequence). The CDR3 loop is CASSITVTGELFF. As DNA, the CDR3 is TGTGCCAGTAGTATAACGGTCACCGGGGAGCTGTTTTTT.

The rearrangement links TRBV19 to TRBJ2-4, with D possibly being TRBD2 (6 bases). The CDR3 length is 15 residues. The germline gives CDR1 LNHDA, CDR2 SQIVND (reference sequence). Trimming removed 3 bases at V and 0 bases at J, with 9 bases between. The CDR3 DNA follows: TGTGCCAGTAGTATGGGGGGTCTAGCCAAAAACATTCAGTACTTC. Translating gives CASSMGGLAKNIQYF.

This clone appeared a single time. V is TRBV5-4 and J is TRBJ2-2; TRBD1 is a possible D gene (5 bases). V was trimmed by 2 bases and J by 1 base, leaving 9 bases between them. Germline values: CDR1 SGHNT, CDR2 YYREEE (reference sequence). The length of the CDR3 is 15 residues. The CDR3 loop is CASSFPGRNTGELFF. CDR3 DNA: TGTGCCAGCAGCTTCCCAGGGCGGAACACCGGGGAGCTGTTTTTT.

The rearrangement joins TRBV13 to TRBJ1-2; TRBD1 matches 8 bases. Germline CDR1 is PRHDT and CDR2 is FYEKMQ (reference sequence). The CDR3 totals 15 residues. Trimming cost V 5 bases and J 3 bases; bases outside gene matches: 8. CDR3 DNA sequence: TGTGCCAGCAGCCCTCGGACAGGGCACGACTATGGCTACACCTTC. Translated: CASSPRTGHDYGYTF.

The rearrangement links TRBV20-1 to TRBJ2-7; TRBD1 is a possible D gene (5 bases). Germline CDR1 reads DFQATT; CDR2 reads SNEGSKA (reference sequence). The CDR3 runs 11 residues. V dropped 3 bases and J dropped 5 bases, with 8 bases sitting between them. CDR3 region: CSASPGNEQYF. CDR3 sequence (DNA): TGCAGTGCTAGCCCAGGGAACGAGCAGTACTTC.

The chain uses TRBV18 and TRBJ1-2, with 8 nucleotides matching TRBD1. Germline CDR1 is KGHSH and CDR2 is LQKENI. Trimming at V came to 0 bases and at J to 7 bases, leaving 4 bases not matched to a gene. The CDR3 is 14 residues long. The DNA for the CDR3 is TGTGCCAGCTCACCACCGGGACAGGCTCTTGGCTACACCTTC. Protein sequence: CASSPPGQALGYTF.

The V gene is TRBV5-8, the J gene TRBJ1-4; 7 bases are a match to TRBD1. The CDR3 is made up of 16 amino acids. The J segment lost 5 bases and the V segment lost 0 bases, leaving 7 bases of the junction unmatched. Germline lookup yields CDR1 SGHTS and CDR2 YDEGEE. The DNA of the CDR3 is TGTGCCAGCAGCTTGGTAGGGGACAGTCTGAATGAAAAACTGTTTTTT. It codes for CASSLVGDSLNEKLFF.

The table lists this clone with a count of one. V gene TRBV5-6 combines with J gene TRBJ1-1; 9 positions match TRBD1. The CDR3 sequence is 16 residues long. CDR1 and CDR2 (germline): SGHDT, YYEEEE. V shed 4 bases, J shed 1 base, and the junction held 8 bases outside the gene matches. The CDR3 sequence: CASSRGTGKGNTEAFF. CDR3 nucleotides: TGTGCCAGCAGCCGCGGGACAGGGAAAGGGAACACTGAAGCTTTCTTT.

The chain joins TRBV12-1 to TRBJ1-5; the DNA was not compared with TRBD1, the D call given in the table. TRBV12-1 is classified as a pseudogene. CDR3 length: 14 amino acids. CDR3: CASSLKTDSEPQHF. DNA of the CDR3: TGTGCCAGCAGCTTAAAGACAGATTCTGAGCCCCAGCATTTT.

This rearrangement joins TRBV4-1 to TRBJ1-4; 8 bases agree with TRBD1. The CDR3 has 18 amino acids. V shed 0 bases, J shed 0 bases, and the junction held 6 bases outside the gene matches. Looked up from germline, CDR1 is MGHRA and CDR2 is YSYEKL. The CDR3 loop reads CASSQDRTGYATNEKLFF. The CDR3 DNA follows: TGCGCCAGCAGCCAAGACAGGACAGGGTATGCAACTAATGAAAAACTGTTTTTT.

This sequence joins TRBV30 and TRBJ1-3; perhaps TRBD1 as D (5 bases). V dropped 1 base and J dropped 0 bases, with 7 bases sitting between them. The CDR3 sequence is 14 residues long. Germline V lookup: CDR1 GTSNPN, CDR2 SVGIG (reference sequence). DNA of the CDR3: TGTGCCTGGAGTGGGGGCCTCTCTGGAAACACCATATATTTT. Its translation is CAWSGGLSGNTIYF.

The rearrangement links TRBV28 to TRBJ1-2; 7 bases align to TRBD1. The CDR3 consists of 15 residues. The germline V gene has CDR1 MDHEN and CDR2 SYDVKM. Losses at the gene ends were 7 bases for V and 3 bases for J; bases not matched to a gene: 11. CDR3 amino acids: CASTYRGRPHYGYTF. CDR3 sequence (DNA): TGTGCCAGCACCTACAGGGGCCGCCCTCACTATGGCTACACCTTC.

V and J are TRBV28 and TRBJ2-2; TRBD1 is a possible D gene (5 bases). The V end lost 5 bases, the J end lost 5 bases, and 9 bases lay between the germline ends. This CDR3 region has 13 residues. In germline, CDR1 is MDHEN, CDR2 SYDVKM. Here the CDR3 reads CASSGASTGELFF. The CDR3 region has the DNA TGTGCCAGCAGTGGGGCGTCAACCGGGGAGCTGTTTTTT.

This clone was counted a few times. This chain connects TRBV5-6 to TRBJ1-4; tentative D call: TRBD1 (5 bases). Germline-derived CDR1 and CDR2 are SGHDT and YYEEEE. The CDR3 spans 14 residues. V lost 4 bases and J lost 5, with 12 bases in between. The CDR3, as DNA: TGTGCCAGCAGCCTGTCAGGGTACAATGAAAAACTGTTTTTT. This codes for CASSLSGYNEKLFF.

The rearrangement joins TRBV10-3 to TRBJ1-5; D uncertain. The CDR3 length is 13 residues. V dropped 7 bases and J dropped 0 bases, with 7 bases sitting between them. CDR1 is ENHRY, CDR2 SYGVKD, per germline. CDR3: CAITADSNQPQHF. CDR3 coding DNA: TGTGCCATCACTGCGGATAGCAATCAGCCCCAGCATTTT.

The rearrangement joins TRBV10-2 to TRBJ2-5; TRBD2 is a possible D gene (6 bases). The germline V and J ends were trimmed by 5 bases and 5 bases, with 12 bases remaining between them. CDR1 and CDR2 (germline): WSHSY, SAAADI. The CDR3 runs 13 residues. CDR3 protein: CASSTAGMETQYF. The CDR3 nucleotides are TGCGCCAGCAGTACGGCGGGGATGGAGACCCAGTACTTC.

V is TRBV5-4 and J is TRBJ1-1; TRBD1 aligns across 7 bases. Germline V gene sequence: CDR1 SGHNT, CDR2 YYREEE (reference sequence). The CDR3 sequence is 13 residues long. The trim removed 4 bases at V and 3 bases at J, leaving 3 bases unmatched. This CDR3 is CASSPTGYTEAFF. As DNA, the CDR3 is TGTGCCAGCAGCCCGACAGGGTACACTGAAGCTTTCTTT.

The chain links TRBV27 to TRBJ2-5, with TRBD1 matching 8 bases. After removal of 6 bases from V and 1 base from J, the junction contained 4 bases not matched to a gene. Germline assignment: CDR1 MNHEY and CDR2 SMNVEV (reference sequence). This CDR3 has 14 amino acids. In nucleotides, the CDR3 is TGTGCCAGCAGAACCAGGGGGCTCCAAGAGACCCAGTACTTC. Translating gives CASRTRGLQETQYF.

This chain joins TRBV7-9 and TRBJ2-3, with 10 bases identical to TRBD2. Trimming took 5 bases from V and 1 from J; bases not matched to a gene: 9. The germline CDR1 and CDR2 sequences are SEHNR and FQNEAQ (reference sequence). The CDR3 has 17 residues. Written as DNA, the CDR3 is TGTGCCAGCAGCCCCCCTAGCGGGAGAAGGGGCACAGATACGCAGTATTTT. It codes for CASSPPSGRRGTDTQYF.

V gene TRBV5-1 combines with J gene TRBJ2-7; 10 bases line up with TRBD2. V lost 1 base and J lost 3; bases outside the gene matches: 4. Germline V gene data show CDR1 as SGHRS and CDR2 as YFSETQ. The CDR3 contains 15 residues. The DNA of the CDR3 is TGCGCCAGCAGCTTGTCAGCGGGAGGGGGCTACGAGCAGTACTTC. Protein: CASSLSAGGGYEQYF.